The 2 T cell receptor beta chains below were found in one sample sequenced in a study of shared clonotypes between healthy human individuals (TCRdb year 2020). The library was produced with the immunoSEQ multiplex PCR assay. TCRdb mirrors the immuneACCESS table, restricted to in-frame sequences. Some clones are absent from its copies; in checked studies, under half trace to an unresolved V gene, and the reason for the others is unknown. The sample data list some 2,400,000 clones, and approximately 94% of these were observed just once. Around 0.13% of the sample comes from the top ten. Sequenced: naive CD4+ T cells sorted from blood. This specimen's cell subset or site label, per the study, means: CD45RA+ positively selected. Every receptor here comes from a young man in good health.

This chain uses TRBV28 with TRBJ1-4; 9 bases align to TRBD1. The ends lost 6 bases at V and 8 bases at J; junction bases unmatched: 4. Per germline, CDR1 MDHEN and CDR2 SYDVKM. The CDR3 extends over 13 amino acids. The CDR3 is CASRQGASEKLFF. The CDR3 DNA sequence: TGTGCCAGCAGACAGGGGGCTAGCGAAAAACTGTTTTTT.

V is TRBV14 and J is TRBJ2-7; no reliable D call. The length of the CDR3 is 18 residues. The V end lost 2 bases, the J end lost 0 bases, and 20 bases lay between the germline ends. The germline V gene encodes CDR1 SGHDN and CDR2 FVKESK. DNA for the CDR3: TGTGCCAGCAGCCAATCTCGACCTACGACATGGAGCTCCTACGAGCAGTACTTC. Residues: CASSQSRPTTWSSYEQYF. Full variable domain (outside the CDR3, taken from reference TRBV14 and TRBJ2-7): EAGVTQFPSHSVIEKGQTVTLRCDPISGHDNLYWYRRVMGKEIKFLLHFVKESKQDESGMPNNRFLAERTGGTYSTLKVQPAELEDSGVYFCASSQSRPTTWSSYEQYFGPGTRLTVT.